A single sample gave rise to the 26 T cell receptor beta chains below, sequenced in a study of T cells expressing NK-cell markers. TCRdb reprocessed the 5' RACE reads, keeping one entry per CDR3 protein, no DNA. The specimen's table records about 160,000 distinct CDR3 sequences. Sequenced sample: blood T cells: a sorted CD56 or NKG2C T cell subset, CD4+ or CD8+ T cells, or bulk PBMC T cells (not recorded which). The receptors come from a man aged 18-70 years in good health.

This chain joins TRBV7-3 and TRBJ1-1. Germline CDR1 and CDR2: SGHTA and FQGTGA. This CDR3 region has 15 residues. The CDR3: CASSLNPGENTEAFF.

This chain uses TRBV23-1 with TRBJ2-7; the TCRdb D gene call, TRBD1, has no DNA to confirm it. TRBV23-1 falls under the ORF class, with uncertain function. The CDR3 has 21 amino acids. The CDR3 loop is CASSQLMGPTGAQRFSYEQYF.

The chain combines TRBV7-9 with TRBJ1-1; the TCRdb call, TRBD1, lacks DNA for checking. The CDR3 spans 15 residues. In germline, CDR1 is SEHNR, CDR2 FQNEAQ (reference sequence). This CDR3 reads CASSPDRGLNTEAFF.

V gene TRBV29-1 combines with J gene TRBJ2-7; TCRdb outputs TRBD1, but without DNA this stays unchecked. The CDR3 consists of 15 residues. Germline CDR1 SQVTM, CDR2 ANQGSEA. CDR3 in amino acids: CSVEGGQGIDYEQYF.

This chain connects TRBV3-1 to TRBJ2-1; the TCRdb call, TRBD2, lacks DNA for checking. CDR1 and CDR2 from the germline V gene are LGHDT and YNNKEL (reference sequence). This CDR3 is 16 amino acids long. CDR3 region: CASSQVYGGAFNEQFF.

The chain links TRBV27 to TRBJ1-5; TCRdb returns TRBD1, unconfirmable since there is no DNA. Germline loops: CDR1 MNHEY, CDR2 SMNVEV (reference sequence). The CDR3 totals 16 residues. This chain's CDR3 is CASSLTPAFTNQPQHF.

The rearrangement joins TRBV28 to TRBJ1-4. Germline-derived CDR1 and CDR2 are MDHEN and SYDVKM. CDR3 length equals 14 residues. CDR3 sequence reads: CASRHESEVEKLFF.

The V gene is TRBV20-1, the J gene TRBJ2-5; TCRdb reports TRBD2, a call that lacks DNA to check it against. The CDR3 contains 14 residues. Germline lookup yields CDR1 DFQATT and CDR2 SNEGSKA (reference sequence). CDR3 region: CSAAGTDSQETQYF.

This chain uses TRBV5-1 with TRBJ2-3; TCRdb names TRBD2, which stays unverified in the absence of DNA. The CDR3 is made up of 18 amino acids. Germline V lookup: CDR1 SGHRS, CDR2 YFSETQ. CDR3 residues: CASSLTPRAGGTTDTQYF.

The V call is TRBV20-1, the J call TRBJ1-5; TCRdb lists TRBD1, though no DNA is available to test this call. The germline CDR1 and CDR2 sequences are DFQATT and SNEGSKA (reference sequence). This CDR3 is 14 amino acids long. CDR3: CSVKLQGDTQPQHF.

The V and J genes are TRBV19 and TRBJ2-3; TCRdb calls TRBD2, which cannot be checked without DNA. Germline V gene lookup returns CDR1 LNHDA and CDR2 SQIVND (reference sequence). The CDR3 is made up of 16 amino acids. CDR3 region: CASSDRTSGVTDTQYF.

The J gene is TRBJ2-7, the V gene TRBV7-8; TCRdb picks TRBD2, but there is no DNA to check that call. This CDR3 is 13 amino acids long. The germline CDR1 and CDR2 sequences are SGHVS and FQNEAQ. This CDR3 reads CASSGTSGGEQYF.

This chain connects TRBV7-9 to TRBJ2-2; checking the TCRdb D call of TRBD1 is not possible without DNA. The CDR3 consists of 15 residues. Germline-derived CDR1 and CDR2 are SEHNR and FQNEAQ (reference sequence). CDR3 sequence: CASSLVTGTAGELFF. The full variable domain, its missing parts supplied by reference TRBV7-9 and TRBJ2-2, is DTGVSQNPRHKITKRGQNVTFRCDPISEHNRLYWYRQTLGQGPEFLTYFQNEAQLEKSRLLSDRFSAERPKGSFSTLEIQRTEQGDSAMYLCASSLVTGTAGELFFGEGSRLTVL.

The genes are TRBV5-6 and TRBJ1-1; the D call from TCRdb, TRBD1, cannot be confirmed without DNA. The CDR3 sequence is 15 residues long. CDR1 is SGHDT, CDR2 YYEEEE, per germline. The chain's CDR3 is CASSYIGGSGTEAFF. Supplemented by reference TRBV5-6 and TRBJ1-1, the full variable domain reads DAGVTQSPTHLIKTRGQQVTLRCSPKSGHDTVSWYQQALGQGPQFIFQYYEEEERQRGNFPDRFSGHQFPNYSSELNVNALLLGDSALYLCASSYIGGSGTEAFFGQGTRLTVV.

CDR3 loop: CSTSGGAPGELFF. The J gene is TRBJ2-2, the V gene TRBV6-1; TCRdb names TRBD2, which stays unverified in the absence of DNA. CDR1 MNHNS and CDR2 SASEGT come from the germline V gene. The CDR3 extends over 13 amino acids.

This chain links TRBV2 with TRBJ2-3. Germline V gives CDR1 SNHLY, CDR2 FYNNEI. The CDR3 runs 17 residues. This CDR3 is CASNEEELSDSTDTQYF.

CDR3 in amino acids: CAISEPRTVTDTQYF. V usage is TRBV10-3 and J usage is TRBJ2-3; TCRdb calls TRBD1, which cannot be checked without DNA. Per germline, CDR1 ENHRY and CDR2 SYGVKD. The CDR3 length is 15 residues.

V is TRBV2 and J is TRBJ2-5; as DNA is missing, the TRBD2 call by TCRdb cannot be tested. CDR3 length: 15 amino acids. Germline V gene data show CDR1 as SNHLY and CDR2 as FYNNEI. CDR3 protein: CASRDLAGGMETQYF.

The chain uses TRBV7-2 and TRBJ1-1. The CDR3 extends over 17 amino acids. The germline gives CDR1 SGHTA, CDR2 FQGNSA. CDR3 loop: CASSLSTDFYPNTEAFF.

The CDR3 here is CASSTGGGELFF. The chain recombines TRBV6-6 with TRBJ2-2; TCRdb picks TRBD1, but there is no DNA to check that call. This CDR3 region has 12 residues. The germline V gene has CDR1 MNHNY and CDR2 SVGAGI (reference sequence).

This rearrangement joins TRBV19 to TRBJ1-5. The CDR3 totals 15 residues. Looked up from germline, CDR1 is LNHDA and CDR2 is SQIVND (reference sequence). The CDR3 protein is CASSIVEGSYQPQHF.

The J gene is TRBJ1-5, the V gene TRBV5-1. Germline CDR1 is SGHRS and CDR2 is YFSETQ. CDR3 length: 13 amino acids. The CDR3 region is CASSVRGNQPQHF.

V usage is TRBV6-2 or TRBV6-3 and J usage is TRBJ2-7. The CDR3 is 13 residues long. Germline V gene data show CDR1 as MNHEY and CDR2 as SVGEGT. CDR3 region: CASSYAWAYEQYF.

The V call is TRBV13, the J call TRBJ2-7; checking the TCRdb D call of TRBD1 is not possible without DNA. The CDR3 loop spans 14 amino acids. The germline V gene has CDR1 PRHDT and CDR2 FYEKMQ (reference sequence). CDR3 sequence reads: CASSLPGIQNEQYF.

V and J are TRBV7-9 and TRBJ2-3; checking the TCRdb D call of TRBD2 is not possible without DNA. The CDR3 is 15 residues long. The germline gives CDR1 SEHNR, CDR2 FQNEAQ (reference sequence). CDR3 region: CASSLSSGAADTQYF.

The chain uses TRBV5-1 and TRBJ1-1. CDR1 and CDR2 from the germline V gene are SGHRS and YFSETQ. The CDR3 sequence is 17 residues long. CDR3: CASSPGGVSSKTTEAFF.